The source of this T cell receptor beta chain is a study of Ad26.COV2.S vaccination and SARS-CoV-2 variants. Study-wide points: Placebo recipients had lower spike-specific TCR breadth than vaccine recipients. TCR breadth and depth estimates may have understated total T cell responses. In vaccinated individuals, spike-specific CD8+ and CD4+ T cell responses reportedly displayed substantial breadth.

The count of this clone is one. Its matching antigen is unknown. TCRdb's table, derived via immunoSEQ multiplex PCR, lists solely in-frame clones and lacks some. The table has roughly 400,000 clones, 70% to 90% seen once; the top ten hold under 2%. The germline V gene has CDR1 SGHVS and CDR2 FQNEAQ. The ends were cut back, 4 bases at V and 3 bases at J, with 10 bases in the middle. The CDR3 has 13 residues. Treatment meaning: 15 to 20 received Ad26.COV2.S at low or high dose, single or two shots; roughly five received placebo; per-sample allocation not given. At day 63 after the first vaccine or placebo injection, samples were drawn.

Sample: peripheral blood, taken in a trial of Ad26.COV2.S vaccine versus placebo. The receptor comes from a person aged 18-60 years who received the Ad26.COV2.S COVID-19 vaccine or a placebo. This chain uses TRBV7-8 with TRBJ2-7; D is uncertain. The CDR3 is CASSSVLGYEQYF. CDR3 sequence (DNA): TGTGCCAGCAGCTCGGTTTTGGGCTACGAGCAGTACTTC.